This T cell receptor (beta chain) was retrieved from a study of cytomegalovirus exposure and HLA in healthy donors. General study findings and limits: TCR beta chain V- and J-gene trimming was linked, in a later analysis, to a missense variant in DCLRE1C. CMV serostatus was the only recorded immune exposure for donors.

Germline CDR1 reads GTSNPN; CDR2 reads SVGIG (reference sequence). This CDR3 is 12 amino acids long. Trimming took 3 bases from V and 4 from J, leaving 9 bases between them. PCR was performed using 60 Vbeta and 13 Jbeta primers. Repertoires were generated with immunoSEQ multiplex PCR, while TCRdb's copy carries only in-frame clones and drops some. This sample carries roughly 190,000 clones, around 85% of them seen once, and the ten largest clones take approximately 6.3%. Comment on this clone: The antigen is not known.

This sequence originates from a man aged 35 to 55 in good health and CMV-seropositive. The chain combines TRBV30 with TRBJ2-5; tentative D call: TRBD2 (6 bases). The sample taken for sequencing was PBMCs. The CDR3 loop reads CAWRRGGETQYF. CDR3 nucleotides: TGTGCCTGGAGGCGGGGAGGAGAGACCCAGTACTTC.